The rows below give T cell receptor beta chains drawn from one sample of a study of cytomegalovirus exposure and HLA in healthy donors. Here immunoSEQ multiplex PCR was the method, and the copy in TCRdb shows in-frame clones only, minus some. The data hold some 120,000 clones, with about 86% observed a single time. The sequencing sample was made of PBMCs. These receptors came from a woman aged 25-40 years in good health and CMV-seronegative. Both conserved end residues are part of each CDR3. A D gene is named only where the DNA matches it firmly. Expanded clones get a size class; other rows say once, few or many, or leave the size out.

TRBJ2-1	few	TRBV7-9	TRBD2	TGTGCCAGCAGCCCGACTAGCGGGACCTACAATGAGCAGTTCTTC	CASSPTSGTYNEQFF
TRBJ1-4	NA	TRBV13	NA	TGTGCCAGCAGCTTAGGTGGCGGGGAGGCTAATGAAAAACTGTTTTTT	CASSLGGGEANEKLFF
TRBJ1-3	NA	TRBV6-5	NA	TGTGCCAGCAGCTCCGGGACAGGAAACACCATATATTTT	CASSSGTGNTIYF
TRBJ2-2	NA	TRBV28	NA	NA	CASSSGGITGELFF
TRBJ2-7	NA	TRBV28	NA	TGTGCCAGCAGTTCGGACAGCAACTACGAGCAGTACTTC	CASSSDSNYEQYF
TRBJ1-1	NA	TRBV9	NA	TGTGCCAGCAGCGTAGTGGGAGCAAATGAAGCTTTCTTT	CASSVVGANEAFF
TRBJ2-5	NA	TRBV5-6	TRBD1	TGTGCCAGCAGCTTGCGCCTGACAGGGGGCGAAGAGACCCAGTACTTC	CASSLRLTGGEETQYF
TRBJ2-1	NA	TRBV7-7	NA	TGTGCCAGCAGCTCAGATTTAGCCAATGAGCAGTTCTTC	CASSSDLANEQFF
TRBJ1-1	NA	TRBV30	TRBD1	TGTGCCTGGAGTCCCACAGGGGGGTGGAAGGCTTTCTTT	CAWSPTGGWKAFF
TRBJ2-2	once	TRBV13	TRBD2	TGTGCCAGCAGCTTGGGACTAGCGGGAGGTCTTCCAAACACCGGGGAGCTGTTTTTT	CASSLGLAGGLPNTGELFF
TRBJ2-2	few	TRBV5-1	TRBD2	TGCGCCAGCAGCTTGGACGGACTAGTGGCGGGATCGAGCGTAGCCGGGGAGCTGTTTTTT	CASSLDGLVAGSSVAGELFF
TRBJ1-4	NA	TRBV2	NA	TGTGCCACAACAGTCGAAGAAAAACTGTTTTTT	CATTVEEKLFF
TRBJ2-2	NA	TRBV11-2	NA	TGTGCCAGCAGCTACAGGGTTGCGCCGAACACCGGGGAGCTGTTTTTT	CASSYRVAPNTGELFF
TRBJ2-5	NA	TRBV13	TRBD2	TGTGCCAGCAGCCAAGAGCGGGAGGGGGAAGAGACCCAGTACTTC	CASSQEREGEETQYF
TRBJ1-2	NA	TRBV28	TRBD1	TGTGCCAGCAGTCTCTCGACAGGGGGCGGCTATGGCTACACCTTC	CASSLSTGGGYGYTF
TRBJ2-2	NA	TRBV7-9	NA	TGTGCCAGCGGGAGCGGGACCGGGGAGCTGTTTTTT	CASGSGTGELFF
TRBJ1-5	NA	TRBV19	TRBD1	TGTGCCACCAACGGACAGGTGGGGCAGCCCCAGCATTTT	CATNGQVGQPQHF
TRBJ1-3	NA	TRBV18	NA	TGTGCCAGCTCACCACCGGTAGGGGCGCCGGGAAACACCATATATTTT	CASSPPVGAPGNTIYF
TRBJ2-7	NA	TRBV25-1	TRBD1	TGTGCCAGCAGGGGACAGGGGACCTTTACCTCCTACGAGCAGTACTTC	CASRGQGTFTSYEQYF
TRBJ2-1	NA	TRBV7-9	NA	TGTGCCAGCAGCCCCCCCCTAGCGTACGAAGGTGAGCAGTTCTTC	CASSPPLAYEGEQFF
TRBJ2-5	NA	TRBV11-2	TRBD2	TGTGCCAGCAGCCCCCCCGCGGTAGCGGGGGGCCAAGAGACCCAGTACTTC	CASSPPAVAGGQETQYF
TRBJ1-1	once	TRBV5-1	NA	TGCGCCAGCAGCTTTACAGGGTGGAACACTGAAGCTTTCTTT	CASSFTGWNTEAFF
TRBJ1-2	NA	TRBV6-1	NA	TGTGCCAGCAACCGAGGGGGCTACACCTTC	CASNRGGYTF
TRBJ2-3	NA	TRBV5-1	TRBD2	TGCGCCAGCACCGGGACTAGCGGGAGGAACACAGATACGCAGTATTTT	CASTGTSGRNTDTQYF
TRBJ1-2	NA	TRBV28	TRBD1	TGTGCCAGCCAGACAGGGACTAACTATGGCTACACCTTC	CASQTGTNYGYTF
TRBJ2-1	NA	TRBV5-6	NA	TGTGCCAGCAGCTTGGCGCCCAGGGATGAGCAGTTCTTC	CASSLAPRDEQFF
TRBJ1-5	NA	TRBV7-9	TRBD1	TGTGCCAGCAGCAGATCCGGGACAGGGTATCAGCCCCAGCATTTT	CASSRSGTGYQPQHF
TRBJ2-3	NA	TRBV11-1	TRBD1	TGTGCCAGCAGCCTCCTCAGACAGGGAAAAACAGATACGCAGTATTTT	CASSLLRQGKTDTQYF
TRBJ1-5	once	TRBV10-2	NA	TGCGCCAGCAGTGAGAGGGGCATGAATCAGCCCCAGCATTTT	CASSERGMNQPQHF
TRBJ2-1	NA	TRBV11-1	NA	TGTGCCAGCAGCGACACCTCTAGCGTGCGGGGCTCCTACAATGAGCAGTTCTTC	CASSDTSSVRGSYNEQFF
TRBJ2-5	once	TRBV28	NA	TGTGCCAGCAGTTTGGGGAGGATAGAGACCCAGTACTTC	CASSLGRIETQYF
TRBJ2-2	NA	TRBV18	TRBD2	TGTGCCAGCTCATCACTAGCGGGAGTGACCCAGACCGGGGAGCTGTTTTTT	CASSSLAGVTQTGELFF
TRBJ1-2	few	TRBV28	TRBD1	TGTGCCAGCAGTTTGACAGGGAACTATGGCTACACCTTC	CASSLTGNYGYTF
TRBJ2-2	NA	TRBV14	NA	TGTGCCAGCAGCCAAGTCAACCTAGGTGGCAGAGTTTACCCCGGGGAGCTGTTTTTT	CASSQVNLGGRVYPGELFF
TRBJ1-2	NA	TRBV6-4	NA	TGTGCCAGCAGTGACTCCACGGGGGGGGGCTACACCTTC	CASSDSTGGGYTF
TRBJ2-1	few	TRBV28	TRBD2	TGTGCCAGCAGTCCCGGACTAGCGGATTACAATGAGCAGTTCTTC	CASSPGLADYNEQFF
TRBJ2-5	NA	TRBV14	NA	TGTGCCAGCAGCCAAGTGCGGGAGACCCAGTACTTC	CASSQVRETQYF
TRBJ2-7	NA	TRBV9	NA	TGTGCCAGCAGCGTAGGGGGGGAGAGCTCCTACGAGCAGTACTTC	CASSVGGESSYEQYF
TRBJ2-2	NA	TRBV7-2	NA	TGTGCCAGCAGCGGCCGACTAACGGGCGGGGAGCTGTTTTTT	CASSGRLTGGELFF
TRBJ1-4	NA	TRBV9	NA	TGTGCCAGCAGCGTAGTAGAATTCTTAGCGGGGCTTTGGGAAAAACTGTTTTTT	CASSVVEFLAGLWEKLFF
TRBJ1-1	NA	TRBV2	TRBD1	TGTGCCAGCATTAGAACAGGGGAAAGCACTGAAGCTTTCTTT	CASIRTGESTEAFF
TRBJ2-5	NA	TRBV19	TRBD1	TGTGCCAGTAGTACCGGACAGGGACAGACCCAGTACTTC	CASSTGQGQTQYF
TRBJ2-1	NA	TRBV5-6	NA	TGTGCCAGCAGCTTGGCTCGAGAAGCATACCAATACAATGAGCAGTTCTTC	CASSLAREAYQYNEQFF
TRBJ2-1	NA	TRBV19	TRBD2	TGTGCCAGTAGTAAAACTAGCGGGAGGGCCTTTAATGAGCAGTTCTTC	CASSKTSGRAFNEQFF
TRBJ1-5	NA	TRBV27	NA	TGTGCCAGCAGTGGACAGATTAATCAGCCCCAGCATTTT	CASSGQINQPQHF
TRBJ2-1	NA	TRBV7-2	NA	TGTGCCAGCAGCTTAGTGGTAGGGGCGGTCATCAATGAGCAGTTCTTC	CASSLVVGAVINEQFF
TRBJ2-1	NA	TRBV18	NA	TGTGCCAGCTCAGACACCCCAGAGCAGTTCTTC	CASSDTPEQFF
TRBJ2-6	few	TRBV5-1	NA	TGCGCCAGCAGCTTGACAGACAGCTCTGGGGCCAACGTCCTGACTTTC	CASSLTDSSGANVLTF